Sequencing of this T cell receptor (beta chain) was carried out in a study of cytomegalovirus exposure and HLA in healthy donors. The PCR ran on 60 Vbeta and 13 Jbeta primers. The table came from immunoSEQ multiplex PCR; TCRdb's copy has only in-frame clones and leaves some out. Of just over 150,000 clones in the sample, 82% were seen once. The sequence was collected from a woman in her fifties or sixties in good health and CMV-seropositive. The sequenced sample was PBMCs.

The CDR3 region is CAISETSYEQYF. CDR3 DNA: TGTGCCATCAGTGAGACTTCTTACGAGCAGTACTTC. This sequence joins TRBV10-3 and TRBJ2-7; D is ambiguous. Deletions cut 2 bases from V and 4 bases from J, with 6 bases between. The length of the CDR3 is 12 residues. CDR1 is ENHRY and CDR2 is SYGVKD in the germline V gene.